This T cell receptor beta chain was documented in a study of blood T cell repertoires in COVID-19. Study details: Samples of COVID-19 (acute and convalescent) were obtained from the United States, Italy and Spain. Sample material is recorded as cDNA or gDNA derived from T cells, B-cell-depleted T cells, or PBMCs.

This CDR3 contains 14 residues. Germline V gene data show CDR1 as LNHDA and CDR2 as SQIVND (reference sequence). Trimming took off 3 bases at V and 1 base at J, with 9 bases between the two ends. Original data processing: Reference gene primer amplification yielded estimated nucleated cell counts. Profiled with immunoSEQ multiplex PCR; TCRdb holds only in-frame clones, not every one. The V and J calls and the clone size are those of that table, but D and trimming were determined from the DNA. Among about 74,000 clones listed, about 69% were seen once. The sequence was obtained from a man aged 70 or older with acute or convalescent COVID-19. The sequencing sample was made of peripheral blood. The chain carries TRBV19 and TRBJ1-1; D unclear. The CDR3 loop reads CASSIRNRNTEAFF. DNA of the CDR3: TGTGCCAGTAGTATTCGGAACAGGAACACTGAAGCTTTCTTT. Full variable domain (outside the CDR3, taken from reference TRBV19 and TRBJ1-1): DGGITQSPKYLFRKEGQNVTLSCEQNLNHDAMYWYRQDPGQGLRLIYYSQIVNDFQKGDIAEGYSVSREKKESFPLTVTSAQKNPTAFYLCASSIRNRNTEAFFGQGTRLTVV.